What follows are 22 T cell receptor beta chains derived from one specimen sequenced in a study of T cell responses to AZD1222 COVID-19 vaccine. The protocol was immunoSEQ multiplex PCR, while the TCRdb copy is restricted to in-frame clones and leaves out a portion. This table has 86,000 or so clones, about nine tenths appearing once. Sequencing was performed on peripheral blood, taken on day 0 of AZD1222 vaccination. The receptors were gathered from an adult in good health.

This clone was observed a handful of times. V gene TRBV7-2 combines with J gene TRBJ1-2; 8 bases are a match to TRBD1. V gave up 3 bases and J gave up 3 bases; unmatched junction bases: 9. Germline CDR1 reads SGHTA; CDR2 reads FQGNSA. The CDR3 is 16 residues long. The CDR3 DNA reads as TGTGCCAGCAGCTTTGGGACAGGCGGTGGGGACTATGGCTACACCTTC. As protein: CASSFGTGGGDYGYTF.

The chain has TRBV13 and TRBJ1-2; 10 bases map to TRBD1. Germline V gene sequence: CDR1 PRHDT, CDR2 FYEKMQ (reference sequence). The V gene end was trimmed by 5 bases and the J gene end by 1 base; junction bases not matched to a gene: 10. This CDR3 has 17 amino acids. The CDR3 protein is CASSPYYRDRGNYGYTF. The DNA of the CDR3 is TGTGCCAGCAGCCCATACTACCGGGACAGGGGTAACTATGGCTACACCTTC.

The gene calls are TRBV5-8 and TRBJ2-1, with D uncertain. This CDR3 region has 13 residues. Germline V lookup: CDR1 SGHTS, CDR2 YDEGEE. V was cut by 0 bases and J by 5 bases, with 6 bases left in between. CDR3 coding DNA: TGTGCCAGCAGCTTGGACAGCAACAATGAGCAGTTCTTC. Encoded protein: CASSLDSNNEQFF.

This clone was detected only once. The chain recombines TRBV7-2 with TRBJ1-4; D is possibly TRBD1 (6 bases). This CDR3 has 14 residues. V lost 0 bases, J lost 8 bases, and 10 bases lay in between. Germline V gene sequence: CDR1 SGHTA, CDR2 FQGNSA. The CDR3 DNA reads TGTGCCAGCAGCTTAGCGCTTAGGGGGGAAAAACTGTTTTTT. Protein: CASSLALRGEKLFF.

The V gene is TRBV19, the J gene TRBJ1-5; D is uncertain. The V end lost 4 bases, the J end lost 0 bases, and 7 bases lay between the germline ends. The germline gives CDR1 LNHDA, CDR2 SQIVND (reference sequence). The CDR3 covers 14 residues. CDR3 coding DNA: TGTGCCAGTAGTAGTCTTAATAGCAATCAGCCCCAGCATTTT. Its translation: CASSSLNSNQPQHF.

The gene calls are TRBV15 and TRBJ1-2, with 8 bases aligning to TRBD1. The length of the CDR3 is 13 residues. V was pared by 3 bases and J by 7 bases, with 4 bases of the junction left unmatched. Germline V gene lookup returns CDR1 LNHNV and CDR2 YYDKDF (reference sequence). The CDR3 loop reads CATSRTGAVGYTF. The CDR3 DNA is TGTGCCACCAGCAGGACAGGGGCGGTTGGCTACACCTTC. The full variable domain, rest sourced from reference TRBV15 and TRBJ1-2, is DAMVIQNPRYQVTQFGKPVTLSCSQTLNHNVMYWYQQKSSQAPKLLFHYYDKDFNNEADTPDNFQSRRPNTSFCFLDIRSPGLGDTAMYLCATSRTGAVGYTFGSGTRLTVV.

The rearrangement joins TRBV5-1 to TRBJ1-2, with D maybe TRBD1 (6 bases). With 4 bases removed from V and 5 bases from J, the gap between germline ends came to 12 bases. Germline V gives CDR1 SGHRS, CDR2 YFSETQ. The CDR3 is 13 residues long. The CDR3 sequence: CASSPGTLYGYTF. The CDR3 region has the DNA TGCGCCAGCAGCCCCGGGACACTGTATGGCTACACCTTC. Full variable domain (outside the CDR3, taken from reference TRBV5-1 and TRBJ1-2): KAGVTQTPRYLIKTRGQQVTLSCSPISGHRSVSWYQQTPGQGLQFLFEYFSETQRNKGNFPGRFSGRQFSNSRSEMNVSTLELGDSALYLCASSPGTLYGYTFGSGTRLTVV.

The rearrangement links TRBV5-6 to TRBJ1-1; perhaps TRBD1 as D (5 bases). The CDR3 is 14 residues long. V shed 4 bases and J shed 1 base, with 11 bases lying between them. Per germline, CDR1 SGHDT and CDR2 YYEEEE. DNA of the CDR3: TGTGCCAGCAGCGGGGCGGGGGGGAACACTGAAGCTTTCTTT. It encodes CASSGAGGNTEAFF.

This clone showed up just once. The J gene is TRBJ2-3, the V gene TRBV5-4; the match to TRBD2 covers 13 bases. The V gene end was trimmed by 4 bases and the J gene end by 9 bases; junction bases not matched to a gene: 8. CDR3 length: 15 amino acids. Germline V gives CDR1 SGHNT, CDR2 YYREEE (reference sequence). Here the CDR3 reads CASSGTSGRAGTQYF. CDR3 DNA sequence: TGTGCCAGCAGCGGTACTAGCGGGAGGGCCGGCACGCAGTATTTT.

The chain recombines TRBV6-2 or TRBV6-3 with TRBJ2-1; 7 bases line up with TRBD1. Germline-derived CDR1 and CDR2 are MNHEY and SVGEGT. CDR3 length: 17 amino acids. J gave up 9 bases and V 0 bases, and 14 bases lay outside the gene matches. DNA for the CDR3: TGTGCCAGCAGTTACTCCCAGTCAGGGGGAAGTCTAGGTGAGCAGTTCTTC. Translated: CASSYSQSGGSLGEQFF.

The table lists this clone with a count of one. The rearrangement uses TRBV5-8 and TRBJ2-3; the D is unclear. The CDR3 is made up of 12 amino acids. Trimming left V 0 bases short and J 4 bases short, with 3 bases between. CDR1 is SGHTS, CDR2 YDEGEE, per germline. CDR3 sequence (DNA): TGTGCCAGCAGCTTGGGGTCAGATACGCAGTATTTT. Translated, it gives CASSLGSDTQYF.

The chain combines TRBV11-2 with TRBJ2-3; D not resolved. Trimming shortened V by 4 bases and J by 0 bases, and 2 bases separated the two germline ends. The germline V gene encodes CDR1 SGHAT and CDR2 FQNNGV. This CDR3 contains 12 residues. CDR3 protein: CASSSSTDTQYF. CDR3 bases: TGTGCCAGCAGCTCTAGCACAGATACGCAGTATTTT.

The rearrangement joins TRBV10-1 to TRBJ1-2; 7 positions agree with TRBD1. The trim removed 2 bases at V and 3 bases at J, leaving 15 bases unmatched. CDR3 size: 18 residues. The germline V gene has CDR1 WNHNN and CDR2 SYGVQD (reference sequence). In DNA, the CDR3 is TGCGCCAGCAGTGAGGCGGAAACAGGGGCACCCATTGACTATGGCTACACCTTC. Translated: CASSEAETGAPIDYGYTF.

The V and J genes are TRBV6-5 and TRBJ2-3; 10 bases are shared with TRBD1. Germline trimming cut 6 bases from V and 0 bases from J; bases unmatched to any gene: 3. Per the germline V gene, CDR1 is MNHEY and CDR2 is SVGAGI. This CDR3 has 15 residues. CDR3 DNA sequence: TGTGCCAGCAGGAGACAGGGGGCTAGCACAGATACGCAGTATTTT. This encodes CASRRQGASTDTQYF.

The V gene is TRBV19, the J gene TRBJ2-1; D may correspond to TRBD1 or TRBD2 (5 bases each). This CDR3 is built from 16 residues. Per germline, CDR1 LNHDA and CDR2 SQIVND (reference sequence). V gave up 10 bases and J gave up 6 bases, with 25 bases separating them. The CDR3 region is CATNMVGRVSSNEQFF. As DNA, the CDR3 is TGTGCCACCAACATGGTGGGGCGGGTTTCGTCCAATGAGCAGTTCTTC.

J is TRBJ2-2 and V is TRBV5-8, with 7 bases identical to TRBD1. The V segment lost 4 bases and the J segment 0 bases; nucleotides outside the gene matches: 6. This CDR3 has 16 residues. The germline gives CDR1 SGHTS, CDR2 YDEGEE. The CDR3 loop is CASSPGTVPNTGELFF. The DNA for the CDR3 is TGTGCCAGCAGCCCGGGGACAGTTCCGAACACCGGGGAGCTGTTTTTT.

The rearrangement uses TRBV5-1 and TRBJ1-2; 8 bases match TRBD1. Germline V gene data show CDR1 as SGHRS and CDR2 as YFSETQ. V was pared by 4 bases and J by 7 bases, with 21 bases of the junction left unmatched. CDR3 length equals 18 residues. The chain's CDR3 is CASSTRAGTGTFPGGYTF. CDR3 DNA sequence: TGCGCCAGCAGCACTAGGGCCGGGACAGGTACTTTTCCCGGTGGCTACACCTTC. The full variable domain, rest sourced from reference TRBV5-1 and TRBJ1-2, is KAGVTQTPRYLIKTRGQQVTLSCSPISGHRSVSWYQQTPGQGLQFLFEYFSETQRNKGNFPGRFSGRQFSNSRSEMNVSTLELGDSALYLCASSTRAGTGTFPGGYTFGSGTRLTVV.

This chain joins TRBV7-9 and TRBJ2-2, with TRBD2 as a possible D gene (7 bases). Germline-derived CDR1 and CDR2 are SEHNR and FQNEAQ (reference sequence). Trimming removed 6 bases at V and 6 bases at J, with 14 bases between. CDR3 length equals 14 residues. This CDR3 reads CASRHMRGPGELFF. The CDR3 DNA follows: TGTGCCAGCAGGCATATGCGGGGGCCCGGGGAGCTGTTTTTT.

CDR3 bases: TGTGCCAGCAGCCAAGAGGGGGGCACCGGGGAGCTGTTTTTT. It is translated as CASSQEGGTGELFF. J is TRBJ2-2 and V is TRBV4-2; D possibly corresponds to TRBD2 (6 bases). Trimming cost V 0 bases and J 4 bases, with 6 bases left between them. This CDR3 is 14 amino acids long. The germline V gene has CDR1 LGHNA and CDR2 YNFKEQ.

The chain joins TRBV18 to TRBJ1-1; 10 nucleotides line up with TRBD1. There are 15 residues in the CDR3. The V gene's germline CDR1 is KGHSH and CDR2 LQKENI. Germline trimming cut 0 bases from V and 5 bases from J; bases unmatched to any gene: 3. CDR3 sequence (DNA): TGTGCCAGCTCACCACCCGGGACAGGGGCGACTGAAGCTTTCTTT. This translates into CASSPPGTGATEAFF.

This chain joins TRBV7-2 and TRBJ1-6; TRBD1 matches 7 bases. J gave up 8 bases and V 5 bases, and 9 bases lay outside the gene matches. The CDR3 consists of 15 residues. Germline CDR1 SGHTA, CDR2 FQGNSA. CDR3 nucleotides: TGTGCCAGCAGCCCACAGGGGATGGTGTATTCACCCCTCCACTTT. As protein: CASSPQGMVYSPLHF.

The chain is built from TRBV7-9 and TRBJ2-1; D is undetermined. CDR3 length equals 11 residues. Germline V gene lookup returns CDR1 SEHNR and CDR2 FQNEAQ (reference sequence). V lost 11 bases and J 6 bases, leaving 11 bases between the germline ends. This CDR3 is CALERSNEQFF. The CDR3 region has the DNA TGTGCCCTAGAACGGAGCAATGAGCAGTTCTTC.